This T cell receptor (beta chain) is from a study of neurological immune-mediated disorders. TCRdb re-called the 5' RACE reads through MiXCR, storing one row per CDR3 protein. The table lists roughly 20,000 distinct CDR3 sequences, approximately 7.8% of them singletons. There are many counts of this clonotype. V was trimmed by 0 bases and J by 5 bases, leaving 8 bases between them. The CDR3 covers 13 residues. Looked up from germline, CDR1 is DFQATT and CDR2 is SNEGSKA (reference sequence). V usage is TRBV20-1 and J usage is TRBJ2-1; perhaps TRBD2 as D (6 bases). Sequenced sample: CD8+ T cells from blood. The TCR originated in a woman in her twenties or thirties with HTLV-1-associated myelopathy (HAM/TSP). CDR3 sequence (DNA): TGCAGTGCTAGAGAGGAGGGTGACAATGAGCAGTTCTTC. Translated: CSAREEGDNEQFF.